A selection of T cell receptor beta chains follows, all from one sample in a study of vaccination and CD4 T cells after COVID-19. Each CDR3 protein is one row after TCRdb ran MiXCR on the PCR reads. The sample yields about 15,000 distinct CDR3 sequences, approximately 47% seen once. No antigens are known for them. The source material was CD4+ T cells from blood, cultured in vitro, sampled before SARS-CoV-2 vaccination. The receptors shown here come from a human donor who received a COVID-19 vaccine. CDR3s include the opening cysteine and the closing phenylalanine or tryptophan. D genes are given only for firm matches. Expanded clones are given a class, and other clones once, few, many or no size at all.

>TRBJ1-5|TRBV20-1|TRBD1|few
TGCAGTGCTAGTGGGACAGGGGATAATCAGCCCCAGCATTTT
CSASGTGDNQPQHF
>TRBJ1-2|TRBV25-1|-|-
TGTGCCAGCAGTGACATACAGGGACTTGCCTATGGCTACACCTTC
CASSDIQGLAYGYTF
>TRBJ1-2|TRBV7-2|-|-
TGTGCCAGCAGCATCGACAGAACAGCTAACTATGGCTACACCTTC
CASSIDRTANYGYTF
>TRBJ1-1|TRBV15|-|-
TGTGCCACCAGCAGGAGCAAGACGAACACTGAAGCTTTCTTT
CATSRSKTNTEAFF
>TRBJ2-7|TRBV20-1|TRBD2|-
TGCAGTGCTGGGAAAGGGCAGCGGGGGCTCTGGAAGCAGTACTTC
CSAGKGQRGLWKQYF
>TRBJ1-3|TRBV2|-|few
TGTGCCAGCACCCCCATGCGCGGGGGAAACACCATATATTTT
CASTPMRGGNTIYF
>TRBJ1-2|TRBV7-9|TRBD1|medium-sized
TGTGCCAGCATGGAGGGGGCCGGCTATGGCTACACCTTC
CASMEGAGYGYTF
>TRBJ2-7|TRBV20-1|-|few
TGCAGTGCTAGCGGCAGGGGTGCGTACGAGCAGTACTTC
CSASGRGAYEQYF
>TRBJ2-1|TRBV6-2/TRBV6-3|TRBD2|-
TGTGCCAGCAGTCAAGGACTAGCCGTCTCCTACAATGAGCAGTTCTTC
CASSQGLAVSYNEQFF
>TRBJ1-4|TRBV7-8|TRBD1|-
TGTGCCAGCAGCCCCGGGACAGGGTTTACTAATGAAAAACTGTTTTTT
CASSPGTGFTNEKLFF
>TRBJ2-7|TRBV4-1|-|few
TGCGCCAGCAGCCAGTACGACCTTGTGTGGGAGCAGTACTTC
CASSQYDLVWEQYF
>TRBJ2-1|TRBV11-3|TRBD1|-
TGTGCCAGCAGCGCGTACTCAACAGGGGACAATGAGCAGTTCTTC
CASSAYSTGDNEQFF
>TRBJ2-2|TRBV19|-|few
TGTGCCAGTAGTATGTGGGGGAAGACCGGGGAGCTGTTTTTT
CASSMWGKTGELFF
>TRBJ1-2|TRBV12-3/TRBV12-4|-|-
TGTGCCAGCAGTCCCCCGGGGCAGCTATCATATGGCTACACCTTC
CASSPPGQLSYGYTF
>TRBJ1-6|TRBV6-1|-|few
TGTGCCAGCACCGGGGACGACAGGTTCCTTTTCGGTGATTCACCCCTCCACTTT
CASTGDDRFLFGDSPLHF
>TRBJ2-4|TRBV25-1|-|few
TGTGCCAGCAGTGAATCCGGCGCAGCCAAAAACATTCAGTACTTC
CASSESGAAKNIQYF
>TRBJ1-6|TRBV11-3|-|-
TGTGCCAGCAGCTCCTCAGGGTCGGGTAATTCACCCCTCCACTTT
CASSSSGSGNSPLHF
>TRBJ2-1|TRBV5-4|-|-
TGTGCCAGCAGCTTGGATGTGGGGGCCTTCTACAATGAGCAGTTCTTC
CASSLDVGAFYNEQFF
>TRBJ2-3|TRBV20-1|-|-
TGCAGTGCTAGCCGCAGCACAGATACGCAGTATTTT
CSASRSTDTQYF
>TRBJ1-2|TRBV20-1|-|-
TGCAGTGCTATACGGGGGCCCGTCTACACCTTC
CSAIRGPVYTF
>TRBJ2-5|TRBV7-3|TRBD2|-
TGTGCCAGCAGCTACCCGGGACTAGCGGGGAGCACTCAGGAGACCCAGTACTTC
CASSYPGLAGSTQETQYF
>TRBJ1-1|TRBV5-4|TRBD1|-
TGTGCCAGCAGCTCGAGATCAGGGGGCTGGAACGCTGAAGCTTTCTTT
CASSSRSGGWNAEAFF
>TRBJ1-1|TRBV14|-|-
TGTGCCAGCAGCCAAGAAAGGGACACTGAAGCTTTCTTT
CASSQERDTEAFF
>TRBJ1-5|TRBV27|-|once
TGTGCCAGCAGGCAGACAGCGTCTAGCAATCAGCCCCAGCATTTT
CASRQTASSNQPQHF
>TRBJ1-1|TRBV6-1|TRBD1|few
TGTGCCAGCAGTGACGTGGGACAGGGAATGAACACTGAAGCTTTCTTT
CASSDVGQGMNTEAFF
>TRBJ2-7|TRBV20-1|-|-
TGCAGTGCTTCCAGGGGCCCTACCTACGAGCAGTACTTC
CSASRGPTYEQYF
>TRBJ2-5|TRBV10-3|-|few
TGTGCCATCAGTGAGGGACAAGCACAAGAGACCCAGTACTTC
CAISEGQAQETQYF
>TRBJ1-2|TRBV20-1|TRBD1|-
TGCAGTGCCGATACGGGACAGGGGGTCTATGGCTACACCTTC
CSADTGQGVYGYTF
>TRBJ2-1|TRBV27|-|few
TGTGCCAGCAGTTTTTGGGACACCTACAATGAGCAGTTCTTC
CASSFWDTYNEQFF
>TRBJ1-4|TRBV20-1|-|-
TGCAGTGCTAGAGCTGGGGGCCTCGAAAAACTGCTTTTT
CSARAGGLEKLLF
>TRBJ2-5|TRBV20-1|TRBD1|-
TGCAGTGCATCAGGGGGCTCGGAGACCCAGTACTTC
CSASGGSETQYF
>TRBJ2-6|TRBV15|-|-
TGTGCCACCAGCAGAGATCAGCCTGGGGCCAACGTCCTGACTTTC
CATSRDQPGANVLTF
>TRBJ1-3|TRBV19|TRBD1|few
TGTGCCAGTAGTCCGGACAGGGATGGAAACACCATATATTTT
CASSPDRDGNTIYF
>TRBJ1-6|TRBV5-1|TRBD1|-
TGCGCCAGCAGTCCCTTAGGGGGCGCAGGCTCACCCCTCCACTTT
CASSPLGGAGSPLHF
>TRBJ2-7|TRBV27|-|-
TGTGCCAGCAGTTCTTACGGGACGGCACGCCAGTACTTC
CASSSYGTARQYF
>TRBJ1-5|TRBV4-1|TRBD1|-
TGCGCCAGCAGCCGATATTCCGAAACAGGGGGCATTCAGCCCCAGCATTTT
CASSRYSETGGIQPQHF
>TRBJ2-5|TRBV7-8|-|-
TGTGCCAGCAGTCAGACCCGGGCAGGGGAGACCCAGTGCTTC
CASSQTRAGETQCF
>TRBJ1-2|TRBV12-3/TRBV12-4|TRBD1|-
TGTGCCAGCAGCCCCGCCGGGACAGGGGGCTATGGCTACACCTTC
CASSPAGTGGYGYTF
>TRBJ2-7|TRBV27|-|-
TGTGCCAAACGACCGCGCGAGCTAGCCTACGAGCAGTACTTC
CAKRPRELAYEQYF
>TRBJ2-3|TRBV27|-|-
TGTGCCAGCAGAGTAAAGGATCCTAGGGATACGCAGTATTTT
CASRVKDPRDTQYF
>TRBJ1-2|TRBV19|-|-
TGTGCCAGTAGATCTAGAGGTGGCTACACCTTC
CASRSRGGYTF
>TRBJ1-1|TRBV2|-|few
TGTGCCAGCACCAAGGAGGGGGGCGGGTACACTGAAGCTTTCTTT
CASTKEGGGYTEAFF
>TRBJ1-2|TRBV12-3/TRBV12-4|TRBD1|-
TGTGCCAGCAGTCTAAACCACTTCCTCGACAGGGTCTATGGCTACACCTTC
CASSLNHFLDRVYGYTF
>TRBJ1-5|TRBV19|TRBD1|-
TGTGCCAGTAGTATTAGGACAGGGCGGAGTGTCGATCAGCCCCAGCATTTT
CASSIRTGRSVDQPQHF
>TRBJ1-1|TRBV3-1|-|-
TGTGCCAGCAGCCTGGACGTGAACACTGAAGCTTTCTTT
CASSLDVNTEAFF
>TRBJ2-2|TRBV11-3|-|-
TGTGCCAGCAGCTTAGTCTTCGGCCCTTACACCGGGGAGCTGTTTTTT
CASSLVFGPYTGELFF
>TRBJ2-7|TRBV7-8|-|-
TGTGCCAGCAGCTTAGTAAAATCTGGGTCGGGCGTCCACGAGCAGTACTTC
CASSLVKSGSGVHEQYF
>TRBJ2-3|TRBV6-1|-|-
TGTGCCAGCAGTCCGGGTTTCAACACAGATACGCAGTATTTT
CASSPGFNTDTQYF
>TRBJ2-7|TRBV20-1|-|-
TGCAGTGCTAGATTATTGCGGAAGGAGCGCCCCGGGCAGTACTTC
CSARLLRKERPGQYF
>TRBJ1-6|TRBV19|-|-
TGTGCCAGTAGTATCAATCCGGGGGGGGCTGAGAATTCACCCCTCCACTTT
CASSINPGGAENSPLHF
>TRBJ1-4|TRBV19|TRBD1|-
TGTGCCAGCAGTCATGGGACAGGGGGCACCGATGAAAAACTGTTTTTT
CASSHGTGGTDEKLFF
>TRBJ1-5|TRBV19|-|-
TGTGCCAGTCGAGGTAAAGAGGGGCGACGCGGACAGCCCCAGCATTTT
CASRGKEGRRGQPQHF
>TRBJ1-2|TRBV6-1|-|few
TGTGCCAGCAGGGAGCGGCCGGGCGGCTACACCTTC
CASRERPGGYTF
>TRBJ1-1|TRBV5-4|TRBD1|-
TGTGCCAGCAGCTTACGGGACAGCGGGACTGAAGCTTTCTTT
CASSLRDSGTEAFF
>TRBJ1-2|TRBV2|TRBD1|few
TGTGCCAGCAGGGGGACAGGGGGCAACTATGGCTACACCTTC
CASRGTGGNYGYTF
>TRBJ2-5|TRBV20-1|-|once
TGCAGTGCCTCCCAGGACTTACAAGAGACCCAGTACTTC
CSASQDLQETQYF
>TRBJ2-2|TRBV10-3|-|-
TGTGCCATCGGAGACACCGGGGAGCTGTTTTTT
CAIGDTGELFF